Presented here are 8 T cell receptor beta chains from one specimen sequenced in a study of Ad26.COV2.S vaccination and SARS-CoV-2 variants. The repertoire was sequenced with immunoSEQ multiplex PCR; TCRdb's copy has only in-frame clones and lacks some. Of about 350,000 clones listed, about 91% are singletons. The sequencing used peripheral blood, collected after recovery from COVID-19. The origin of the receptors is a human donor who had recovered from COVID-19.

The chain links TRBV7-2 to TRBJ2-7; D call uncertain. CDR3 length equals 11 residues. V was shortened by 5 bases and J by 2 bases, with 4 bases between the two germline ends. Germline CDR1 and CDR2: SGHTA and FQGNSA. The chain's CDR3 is CASSATYEQYF. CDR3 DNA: TGTGCCAGCAGCGCCACCTACGAGCAGTACTTC.

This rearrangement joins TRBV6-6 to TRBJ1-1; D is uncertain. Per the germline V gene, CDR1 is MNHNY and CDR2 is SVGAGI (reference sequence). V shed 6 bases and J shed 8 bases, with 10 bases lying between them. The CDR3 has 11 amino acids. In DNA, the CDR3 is TGTGCCAGCAGGGATAGTGTGGAAGCTTTCTTT. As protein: CASRDSVEAFF.

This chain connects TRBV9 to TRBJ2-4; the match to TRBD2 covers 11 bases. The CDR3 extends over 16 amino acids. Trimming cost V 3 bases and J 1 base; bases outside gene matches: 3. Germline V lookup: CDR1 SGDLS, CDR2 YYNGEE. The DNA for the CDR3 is TGTGCCAGCAGCGCTGCTAGCGGGGGGGCCAAAAACATTCAGTACTTC. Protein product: CASSAASGGAKNIQYF.

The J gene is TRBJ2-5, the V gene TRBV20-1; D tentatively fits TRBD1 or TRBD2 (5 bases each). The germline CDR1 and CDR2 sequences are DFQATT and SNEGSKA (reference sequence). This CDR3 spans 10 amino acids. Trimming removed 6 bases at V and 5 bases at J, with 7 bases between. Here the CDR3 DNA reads TGCAGTGCAGGGGAGGAGACCCAGTACTTC. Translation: CSAGEETQYF.

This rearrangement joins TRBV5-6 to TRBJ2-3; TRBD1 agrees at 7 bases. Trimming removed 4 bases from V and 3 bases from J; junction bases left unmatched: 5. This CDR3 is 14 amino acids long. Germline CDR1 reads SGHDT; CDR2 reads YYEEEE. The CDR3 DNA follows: TGTGCCAGCAGCCGACAGGGAAATACAGATACGCAGTATTTT. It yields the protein CASSRQGNTDTQYF.

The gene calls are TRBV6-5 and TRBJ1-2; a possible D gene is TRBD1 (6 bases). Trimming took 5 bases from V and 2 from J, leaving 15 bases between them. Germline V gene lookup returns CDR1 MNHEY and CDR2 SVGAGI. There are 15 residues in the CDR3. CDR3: CASSPVFQGNYGYTF. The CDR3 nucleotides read TGTGCCAGCAGTCCGGTATTCCAGGGGAACTATGGCTACACCTTC.

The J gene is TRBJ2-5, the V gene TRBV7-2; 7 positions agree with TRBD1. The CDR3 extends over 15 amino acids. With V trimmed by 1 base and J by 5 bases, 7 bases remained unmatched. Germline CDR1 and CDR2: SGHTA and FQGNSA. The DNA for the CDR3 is TGTGCCAGCAGCTTAGTCAACAGGGGCGGGGAGACCCAGTACTTC. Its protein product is CASSLVNRGGETQYF.

Written as DNA, the CDR3 is TGTGCCAGCAGTTACCAGTCGGCCGCAGATACGCAGTATTTT. It specifies CASSYQSAADTQYF. This sequence joins TRBV6-5 and TRBJ2-3; D unresolved. CDR3 size: 14 residues. V was clipped by 2 bases and J by 4 bases, with 10 bases between them. Germline CDR1 is MNHEY and CDR2 is SVGAGI.